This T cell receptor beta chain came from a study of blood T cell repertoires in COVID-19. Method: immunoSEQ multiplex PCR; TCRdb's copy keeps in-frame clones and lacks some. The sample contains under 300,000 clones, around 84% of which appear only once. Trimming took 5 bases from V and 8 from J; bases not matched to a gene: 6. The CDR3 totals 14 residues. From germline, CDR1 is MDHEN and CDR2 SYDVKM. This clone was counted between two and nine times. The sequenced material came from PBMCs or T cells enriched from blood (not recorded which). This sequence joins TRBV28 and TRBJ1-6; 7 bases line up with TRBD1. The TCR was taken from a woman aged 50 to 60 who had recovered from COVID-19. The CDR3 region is CASSPGQDYSPLHF. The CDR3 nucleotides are TGTGCCAGCAGTCCCGGACAGGATTATTCACCCCTCCACTTT.